Below, 30 T cell receptor beta chains from the same sample are listed, as sequenced in a study of CXCR3-negative and CXCR3-positive naive CD8 T cells. The TRB libraries of cDNA were built by UMI-labeled 5' RACE. TCRdb reprocessed the 5' RACE reads, keeping one entry per CDR3 protein, no DNA. Reported are around 57,000 distinct CDR3 sequences; the ten largest clones contain around 20%. Sequenced material: memory CD8+ T cells from blood. These receptors originate from a human donor in good health. Some clones in this sample may be carry-over from other donors' samples.

This chain connects TRBV20-1 to TRBJ1-5; as DNA is missing, the TRBD1 call by TCRdb cannot be tested. From germline, CDR1 is DFQATT and CDR2 SNEGSKA (reference sequence). The CDR3 contains 15 residues. The CDR3: CSARDSTGEAQPQHF.

The chain couples TRBV7-3 to TRBJ2-7. Looked up from germline, CDR1 is SGHTA and CDR2 is FQGTGA. There are 14 residues in the CDR3. CDR3 loop: CASSSLSGPYEQYF.

The V call is TRBV25-1, the J call TRBJ2-2; TCRdb indicates TRBD1, and absent DNA this call remains unverified. Germline assignment: CDR1 MGHDK and CDR2 SYGVNS. The CDR3 extends over 15 amino acids. CDR3 loop: CASSPQGVDTGELFF. The variable domain in full, with the rest retrieved from reference TRBV25-1 and TRBJ2-2, is EADIYQTPRYLVIGTGKKITLECSQTMGHDKMYWYQQDPGMELHLIHYSYGVNSTEKGDLSSESTVSRIRTEHFPLTLESARPSHTSQYLCASSPQGVDTGELFFGEGSRLTVL.

V usage is TRBV4-3 and J usage is TRBJ1-2; checking the TCRdb D call of TRBD1 is not possible without DNA. This CDR3 has 15 amino acids. Germline CDR1 and CDR2: LGHNA and YSLEER. CDR3 in amino acids: CASSQDQTGVYGYTF.

CDR3 residues: CASSLLDGWETQYF. V and J are TRBV7-2 and TRBJ2-5. Germline lookup yields CDR1 SGHTA and CDR2 FQGNSA. The CDR3 has 14 residues.

The V call is TRBV6-5, the J call TRBJ2-2; TCRdb lists TRBD2, though no DNA is available to test this call. Germline assignment: CDR1 MNHEY and CDR2 SVGAGI. The CDR3 is 13 amino acids. CDR3 region: CASAIAGTGELFF.

The CDR3: CASSGTRNEQYF. The chain carries TRBV3-1 and TRBJ2-7; TCRdb's assignment of TRBD2 cannot be checked, as there is no DNA. The CDR3 totals 12 residues. CDR1 and CDR2 (germline): LGHDT, YNNKEL (reference sequence).

The chain employs TRBV6-2 or TRBV6-3 and TRBJ2-7; TCRdb reports TRBD1, a call that lacks DNA to check it against. This CDR3 is 14 amino acids long. Germline V lookup: CDR1 MNHEY, CDR2 SVGEGT. CDR3 sequence: CASSPGTGYYEQYF.

This chain connects TRBV5-5 to TRBJ1-4; TCRdb selects TRBD1, and the lack of DNA leaves this call unchecked. There are 16 residues in the CDR3. Germline assignment: CDR1 SGHKS and CDR2 YYEKEE (reference sequence). The CDR3 here is CASSFGTSTTNEKLFF.

V usage is TRBV3-1 and J usage is TRBJ1-1. CDR1 and CDR2 from the germline V gene are LGHDT and YNNKEL (reference sequence). The CDR3 is 15 residues long. The CDR3 here is CASSQGLKINTEAFF.

The chain links TRBV10-3 to TRBJ1-5; the TRBD1 assignment by TCRdb is unverifiable without DNA. The CDR3 has 16 amino acids. Per germline, CDR1 ENHRY and CDR2 SYGVKD. CDR3 sequence: CAISDDLTGPNQPQHF.

This chain joins TRBV5-1 and TRBJ2-1; the TCRdb call, TRBD1, lacks DNA for checking. CDR3 length: 15 amino acids. The germline V gene has CDR1 SGHRS and CDR2 YFSETQ. The CDR3 sequence: CASSLDGGSYNEQFF.

The chain joins TRBV20-1 to TRBJ1-1. CDR1 and CDR2 (germline): DFQATT, SNEGSKA (reference sequence). This CDR3 has 12 amino acids. This chain's CDR3 is CSAASSNTEAFF.

The chain is built from TRBV29-1 and TRBJ2-1; TCRdb names TRBD2, which stays unverified in the absence of DNA. The CDR3 is made up of 14 amino acids. Germline values: CDR1 SQVTM, CDR2 ANQGSEA. The CDR3 reads CSVALAGGYNEQFF.

V usage is TRBV29-1 and J usage is TRBJ1-2. This CDR3 spans 12 amino acids. Germline CDR1 is SQVTM and CDR2 is ANQGSEA. CDR3 sequence reads: CSVERQSYGYTF.

The genes are TRBV7-9 and TRBJ2-7; the D gene TCRdb calls, TRBD1, cannot be checked with no DNA. Germline V lookup: CDR1 SEHNR, CDR2 FQNEAQ (reference sequence). The CDR3 has 13 amino acids. The CDR3 loop reads CASSPQGAREQYF.

CDR3 region: CASSSTGFNTEAFF. The chain has TRBV6-6 and TRBJ1-1; TCRdb lists TRBD1, though no DNA is available to test this call. The germline V gene has CDR1 MNHNY and CDR2 SVGAGI (reference sequence). This CDR3 spans 14 amino acids.

The chain is built from TRBV5-1 and TRBJ2-1. This CDR3 has 14 amino acids. CDR1 and CDR2 (germline): SGHRS, YFSETQ. This CDR3 reads CASSLNPGGNEQFF.

J is TRBJ2-5 and V is TRBV5-1; TCRdb proposes TRBD2, but this gene call is untestable without DNA. Per the germline V gene, CDR1 is SGHRS and CDR2 is YFSETQ. CDR3 length: 18 residues. The CDR3 loop is CASRNGLAGNQRQETQYF.

This sequence joins TRBV27 and TRBJ2-1. CDR1 is MNHEY and CDR2 is SMNVEV in the germline V gene (reference sequence). CDR3 length equals 12 residues. The CDR3 spells CAAVSSYNEQFF.

The V gene is TRBV29-1, the J gene TRBJ2-7; TCRdb reports TRBD1, a call that lacks DNA to check it against. The CDR3 is 14 amino acids. Per germline, CDR1 SQVTM and CDR2 ANQGSEA. CDR3 protein: CSVARDSRPYEQYF.

The chain recombines TRBV20-1 with TRBJ2-7; the D call of TRBD1 rests on TCRdb alone, since no DNA is present to check it. The CDR3 consists of 16 residues. Looked up from germline, CDR1 is DFQATT and CDR2 is SNEGSKA (reference sequence). The chain's CDR3 is CSAYDWTGLNAYEQYF.

This chain connects TRBV5-1 to TRBJ2-5. This CDR3 region has 14 residues. In germline, CDR1 is SGHRS, CDR2 YFSETQ. The CDR3 protein is CASSLDRPRETQYF.

V and J are TRBV27 and TRBJ1-1. Germline CDR1 and CDR2: MNHEY and SMNVEV (reference sequence). This CDR3 contains 13 residues. The CDR3 sequence: CASSSTVVTEAFF.

The rearrangement links TRBV7-8 to TRBJ1-2. The CDR3 has 13 amino acids. The V gene's germline CDR1 is SGHVS and CDR2 FQNEAQ. CDR3 protein: CASSLENNYGYTF.

This rearrangement joins TRBV29-1 to TRBJ2-3; TCRdb's D call, TRBD1, is unchecked because there is no DNA. Looked up from germline, CDR1 is SQVTM and CDR2 is ANQGSEA. The CDR3 totals 14 residues. CDR3 protein: CSVVWGRVTDTQYF.

The chain carries TRBV4-3 and TRBJ1-5; TCRdb gives TRBD1 as the D gene, but with no DNA this cannot be confirmed. The germline CDR1 and CDR2 sequences are LGHNA and YSLEER. The CDR3 covers 15 residues. CDR3 amino acids: CASSQDRGRAQPQHF.

The chain is built from TRBV6-2 or TRBV6-3 and TRBJ2-3; TCRdb selects TRBD1, and the lack of DNA leaves this call unchecked. The CDR3 loop spans 14 amino acids. Germline V CDR1 and CDR2: MNHEY, SVGEGT. The CDR3 sequence is CASTGGASTDTQYF.

This sequence joins TRBV13 and TRBJ2-7; there is no DNA to check the TCRdb D call of TRBD1. Germline V lookup: CDR1 PRHDT, CDR2 FYEKMQ (reference sequence). The CDR3 length is 13 residues. The CDR3 protein is CASLSAGGYEQYF.

The gene calls are TRBV28 and TRBJ2-5; TCRdb proposes TRBD1, but this gene call is untestable without DNA. Germline CDR1 and CDR2: MDHEN and SYDVKM. This CDR3 comprises 16 residues. Here the CDR3 reads CASTTLEGWGQETQYF.